These T cell receptor beta chains were read from a single sample in a study of T cell responses to AZD1222 COVID-19 vaccine. Libraries were prepared by immunoSEQ multiplex PCR; TCRdb keeps only in-frame clonotypes and omits some of them. Among roughly 160,000 clones listed, roughly 94% were seen once. This material consisted of peripheral blood, taken 28 days after the second AZD1222 dose. All receptors derive from an adult who received the AZD1222 COVID-19 vaccine. Both conserved end residues are trimmed from each CDR3. The D gene is left open where the match is weak. Clone size is shown for a subset of rows, as once, few, many or a class of expanded clone.

J: TRBJ2-1; D: NA; V: TRBV18; size: NA; CDR3: ASSPTTSTPYNEQF
J: TRBJ1-1; D: TRBD1; V: TRBV15; size: NA; CDR3: ATSRSGGQEAYGAF
J: TRBJ1-2; D: TRBD1; V: TRBV19; size: NA; CDR3: ATSRGQGAPANYGYT
J: TRBJ1-3; D: NA; V: TRBV6-5; size: NA; CDR3: ASSYPEAGNTIY
J: TRBJ1-3; D: NA; V: TRBV6-6; size: NA; CDR3: ASSSSGETGNTIY
J: TRBJ1-2; D: NA; V: TRBV27; size: NA; CDR3: ASNGPGYGYT
J: TRBJ1-6; D: NA; V: TRBV27; size: once; CDR3: ASTRTVGSPLH
J: TRBJ2-3; D: TRBD1; V: TRBV28; size: NA; CDR3: ASTSPRTGGTDTQY
J: TRBJ1-1; D: NA; V: TRBV18; size: NA; CDR3: ASSPGGGSEAF
J: TRBJ2-5; D: TRBD2; V: TRBV30; size: NA; CDR3: AWSGGGETQY
J: TRBJ1-3; D: NA; V: TRBV28; size: NA; CDR3: ASGPRDISSGNTIY
J: TRBJ2-3; D: TRBD2; V: TRBV7-3; size: NA; CDR3: ASSLRLAGTDTQY
J: TRBJ1-5; D: NA; V: TRBV28; size: NA; CDR3: ASRPERGSNQPQH
J: TRBJ2-3; D: TRBD1; V: TRBV24-1; size: NA; CDR3: ATSGGQGSSTDTQY
J: TRBJ2-7; D: TRBD2; V: TRBV28; size: NA; CDR3: ASSSGDLAGSGEQY
J: TRBJ1-2; D: TRBD1; V: TRBV5-1; size: NA; CDR3: ASTGQGADGYT
J: TRBJ2-3; D: NA; V: TRBV7-9; size: many; CDR3: ASSLGQVPTDTQY
J: TRBJ1-2; D: TRBD1; V: TRBV6-5; size: NA; CDR3: ASSRTGGRDGYT
J: TRBJ1-2; D: NA; V: TRBV12-3/TRBV12-4; size: NA; CDR3: ASSGGDGYGYT
J: TRBJ1-1; D: NA; V: TRBV6-5; size: NA; CDR3: ASSYVADTEAF
J: TRBJ1-1; D: NA; V: TRBV5-6; size: NA; CDR3: ASSGRAEAF
J: TRBJ1-2; D: TRBD1; V: TRBV5-6; size: NA; CDR3: ASSPGTALYGYT
J: TRBJ1-2; D: NA; V: TRBV18; size: few; CDR3: ASSPARGGHGYT
J: TRBJ1-5; D: NA; V: TRBV2; size: NA; CDR3: ASNWGGNQPQH
J: TRBJ1-2; D: NA; V: TRBV5-1; size: NA; CDR3: ASSPSLTEANYGYT